Listed here are 6 T cell receptor beta chains from one sample, sequenced in a study of regulatory T cells in long-lasting Graves disease. Arm-PCR of CDR3 regions and iRepertoire HTBI primers were the basis on which TCR beta libraries were built. TCRdb independently ran MiXCR on the multiplex PCR reads; one entry per CDR3 protein. The sample shows over 400,000 distinct CDR3 sequences, approximately 14% of them seen only once. Time point: newly diagnosed GD, antithyroid drugs for less than 3 months. The TCR library was made from RNA extracted from PBMCs. This sample also belongs to another study, concerning T cells in Graves' hyperthyroidism and ophthalmopathy.

Material: peripheral blood mononuclear cells (PBMCs), obtained at new diagnosis, from a patient treated with antithyroid drugs. The receptor set was obtained from a woman in her forties or fifties with Graves disease.

This clonotype was found many times. The V call is TRBV6-2 or TRBV6-3, the J call TRBJ1-2; 7 bases are shared with TRBD1. Germline values: CDR1 MNHEY, CDR2 SVGEGT. The CDR3 contains 15 residues. Losses at the gene ends were 6 bases for V and 1 base for J; bases not matched to a gene: 8. In DNA, the CDR3 is TGTGCCAGCAGCGGGACGGGACAGCTTAACTATGGCTACACCTTC. Its protein is CASSGTGQLNYGYTF.

This clonotype was observed many times. V usage is TRBV11-2 and J usage is TRBJ2-7, with D unresolved. The CDR3 covers 15 residues. Germline V CDR1 and CDR2: SGHAT, FQNNGV. Trimming took off 1 base at V and 4 bases at J, with 14 bases between the two ends. The CDR3 DNA sequence: TGTGCCAGCAGCTTAGCCCCCAACCAAGAATACGAGCAGTACTTC. Translation gives CASSLAPNQEYEQYF.

This chain uses TRBV9 with TRBJ1-1; no reliable D call. The CDR3 has 12 residues. V was trimmed by 5 bases and J by 3 bases, leaving 8 bases between them. Germline CDR1 reads SGDLS; CDR2 reads YYNGEE. CDR3 residues: CASSKVDTEAFF. CDR3 nucleotide sequence: TGTGCCAGCAGTAAGGTGGACACTGAAGCTTTCTTT.

This clonotype showed up just a few times. J is TRBJ2-2 and V is TRBV4-1, with TRBD1 as a possible D gene (6 bases). V was clipped by 3 bases and J by 5 bases, with 13 bases between them. This CDR3 is 15 amino acids long. The germline CDR1 and CDR2 sequences are MGHRA and YSYEKL. This CDR3 is CASSHQYRETGELFF. The CDR3 bases are TGCGCCAGCAGCCATCAGTACAGGGAAACCGGGGAGCTGTTTTTT.

This clonotype was found a few times. At one of its ends the junction is not consistent with the germline gene, which may arise from a read error. V usage is TRBV10-1 and J usage is TRBJ2-1, with D maybe TRBD2 (5 bases). This CDR3 region has 11 residues. Germline CDR1 and CDR2: WNHNN and SYGVQD (reference sequence). The CDR3 loop is CASITRQGDRF. The CDR3, as DNA: TGCGCCAGCATTACTAGACAAGGAGATCGGTTC.

This clonotype came up many times. This chain uses TRBV27 with TRBJ2-3, with unresolved D. There are 13 residues in the CDR3. Germline V gives CDR1 MNHEY, CDR2 SMNVEV (reference sequence). The V gene lost 6 bases and the J gene lost 0 bases, with 7 bases spanning the gap. The CDR3 spells CASRLQSTDTQYF. The DNA of the CDR3 is TGTGCCAGCAGGCTACAAAGCACAGATACGCAGTATTTT.